The rows below give T cell receptor beta chains drawn from one sample of a study of regulatory T cells in long-lasting Graves disease. TCRdb processed the multiplex PCR reads anew with MiXCR; each CDR3 protein has one entry. This table holds a few hundred thousand distinct CDR3 sequences, roughly 20% found once. This same sample was also taken into another study, of T cells in Graves' hyperthyroidism and ophthalmopathy.

The specimen comprised peripheral blood mononuclear cells (PBMCs), sampled at new diagnosis, from a patient treated with antithyroid drugs. The receptors shown here come from a woman aged 25 to 39 with Graves disease. Each CDR3 is given with its conserved first and last residue. The D gene is left open where the match is weak. Expanded clones are given a class, and other clones once, few, many or no size at all.

CASRQDSYEQYF	TGTGCCAGCAGACAGGACAGTTACGAGCAGTACTTC	TRBV28	TRBJ2-7	few	.
CASSLGASGNQETQYF	TGCGCCAGCAGCCTAGGGGCTAGCGGGAACCAAGAGACCCAGTACTTC	TRBV5-1	TRBJ2-5	many	TRBD2
CSASLVVYNEQFF	TGCAGTGCTAGTCTGGTAGTCTACAATGAGCAGTTCTTC	TRBV20-1	TRBJ2-1	many	.
CAWSGSGGVYF	TGTGCCTGGAGTGGAAGCGGGGGGGTGTACTTC	TRBV30	TRBJ2-7	.	TRBD2
CAGSYSSSYAGPIDTQYF	TGTGCCGGCAGTTACTCGTCGTCTTACGCGGGGCCCATAGATACGCAGTATTTT	TRBV6-2/TRBV6-3	TRBJ2-3	.	.
CASISPGGEREKLFF	TGTGCCAGCATTAGCCCGGGCGGGGAACGGGAAAAACTGTTTTTT	TRBV28	TRBJ1-4	many	.
CSARDGRTSGGVYTQYF	TGCAGTGCTAGAGACGGACGGACTAGCGGGGGGGTCTATACGCAGTATTTT	TRBV20-1	TRBJ2-3	few	TRBD2
CASSLANRAFGNQPQHF	TGTGCCAGCAGTTTGGCCAACAGGGCATTTGGCAATCAGCCCCAGCATTTT	TRBV12-3/TRBV12-4	TRBJ1-5	.	.
CASRGLAGVHEQYF	TGTGCCAGCAGGGGACTAGCGGGAGTCCACGAGCAGTACTTC	TRBV25-1	TRBJ2-7	many	TRBD2
CASSFFSPGQGGEQYF	TGCGCCAGCAGCTTTTTCTCCCCGGGACAGGGTGGCGAGCAGTACTTC	TRBV5-1	TRBJ2-7	.	TRBD1
CATSTVRDTEAFF	TGTGCCACCAGCACGGTAAGGGACACTGAAGCTTTCTTT	TRBV15	TRBJ1-1	many	.
CASSSTTGVTGELFF	TGTGCCAGCAGTTCGACAACGGGGGTGACCGGGGAGCTGTTTTTT	TRBV25-1	TRBJ2-2	.	.
CASSLGGSKETQYF	TGTGCCAGCAGCTTAGGAGGCTCAAAAGAGACCCAGTACTTC	TRBV11-3	TRBJ2-5	many	.
CASSPMGPITDTQYF	TGTGCCAGCAGTCCTATGGGCCCCATCACAGATACGCAGTATTTT	TRBV28	TRBJ2-3	many	.
CASSLSFGTAGGEKLFF	TGTGCCAGCAGTTTATCTTTCGGGACAGCTGGGGGGGAAAAACTGTTTTTT	TRBV27	TRBJ1-4	many	TRBD1
CASSSHPGDGTEAFF	TGTGCCAGCAGTTCCCATCCGGGAGATGGCACTGAAGCTTTCTTT	TRBV6-2/TRBV6-3	TRBJ1-1	few	.
CASRLGAGRWNEQFF	TGTGCCAGCCGGCTTGGGGCGGGACGGTGGAATGAGCAGTTCTTC	TRBV27	TRBJ2-1	few	.
CAIYNNYGYTF	TGTGCCATTTATAATAACTATGGCTACACCTTC	TRBV12-3/TRBV12-4	TRBJ1-2	many	.
CASSYDRGLATEAFF	TGTGCCAGCAGTTACGACCGGGGGTTAGCCACTGAAGCTTTCTTT	TRBV6-5	TRBJ1-1	many	.
CASSYDGRPNTEAFF	TGTGCCAGCAGTTACGATGGGAGGCCGAACACTGAAGCTTTCTTT	TRBV6-5	TRBJ1-1	many	.
CASGPSGTGGGMGQPQHF	TGTGCTAGTGGTCCATCCGGGACAGGGGGCGGGATGGGCCAGCCCCAGCATTTT	TRBV12-5	TRBJ1-5	many	TRBD1
CASSLGGTGGCF	TGTGCCAGCAGCTTGGGGGGGACAGGCGGGTGTTTT	TRBV5-6	TRBJ2-3	.	TRBD1
CASRYGGQGNYEQYF	TGTGCCAGCAGATACGGGGGGCAGGGCAACTACGAGCAGTACTTC	TRBV7-2	TRBJ2-7	many	.
CASREAGVNEQFF	TGTGCCAGCAGAGAGGCAGGGGTCAATGAGCAGTTCTTC	TRBV28	TRBJ2-1	many	.
CASGLSQLGSYNSPLHF	TGTGCTAGTGGTTTGAGTCAGCTGGGCTCCTATAATTCACCCCTCCACTTT	TRBV12-5	TRBJ1-6	many	.
CASSEVGRVGTEAFF	TGTGCCAGCAGTGAAGTCGGAAGGGTGGGCACTGAAGCTTTCTTT	TRBV6-1	TRBJ1-1	.	.
CASSVTETDPYGYTF	TGTGCCAGCAGCGTCACTGAGACAGATCCCTATGGCTACACCTTC	TRBV9	TRBJ1-2	.	.
CASSPGGGANYGYTF	TGTGCCAGCAGCCCTGGGGGGGGAGCTAACTATGGCTACACCTTC	TRBV12-3/TRBV12-4	TRBJ1-2	many	.
CASSVVEEYEQFF	TGTGCCAGCAGCGTAGTTGAGGAATATGAGCAGTTCTTC	TRBV9	TRBJ2-1	few	.
CAWTWAGYGYTF	TGTGCCTGGACCTGGGCGGGGTATGGCTACACCTTC	TRBV30	TRBJ1-2	many	.
CASSAVGGTFLLNTEAFF	TGTGCCAGCAGTGCCGTCGGAGGAACCTTTTTGTTGAACACTGAAGCTTTCTTT	TRBV2	TRBJ1-1	many	.
CASSPLREGQFF	TGCGCCAGCAGCCCCCTTCGGGAAGGGCAGTTCTTC	TRBV5-1	TRBJ2-1	few	.
CASSSGRTAQYF	TGTGCCAGCAGTAGCGGGAGGACAGCGCAGTATTTT	TRBV12-3/TRBV12-4	TRBJ2-3	many	TRBD2
CAISEREGASQPQHF	TGTGCCATCAGTGAGAGGGAGGGGGCTAGTCAGCCCCAGCATTTT	TRBV10-3	TRBJ1-5	many	TRBD1
CASSERENTEAFF	TGTGCCAGCAGTGAAAGGGAGAACACTGAAGCTTTCTTT	TRBV2	TRBJ1-1	many	.
CSAPTSGNYEQYF	TGCAGTGCCCCAACTAGCGGGAACTACGAGCAGTACTTC	TRBV20-1	TRBJ2-7	many	TRBD2
CASRPGTAGQETQYF	TGTGCCAGCAGGCCGGGGACAGCAGGACAAGAGACCCAGTACTTC	TRBV28	TRBJ2-5	many	TRBD1
CAWKTGGLNTGELFF	TGTGCCTGGAAAACAGGGGGCTTGAACACCGGGGAGCTGTTTTTT	TRBV30	TRBJ2-2	.	TRBD1
CASSTHYNYGYTF	TGTGCCAGCAGTACTCACTATAACTATGGCTACACCTTC	TRBV11-3	TRBJ1-2	many	.
CSAIPFEASGRRNEQFF	TGCAGTGCTATCCCCTTCGAGGCTAGCGGGAGGAGGAATGAGCAGTTCTTC	TRBV20-1	TRBJ2-1	many	TRBD2
CASSQERLDEQFF	TGTGCCAGCAGCCAAGAGCGGCTCGATGAGCAGTTCTTC	TRBV14	TRBJ2-1	few	.
CSAVGTGLAGKYNEQFF	TGCAGTGCTGTTGGGACGGGACTAGCGGGGAAATACAATGAGCAGTTCTTC	TRBV20-1	TRBJ2-1	few	TRBD2
CASSLSAEQYF	TGTGCCAGCAGCTTGTCCGCAGAGCAGTACTTC	TRBV7-9	TRBJ2-7	many	.
CAVLGTDSNQPQHF	TGTGCCGTTTTGGGGACAGATAGCAATCAGCCCCAGCATTTT	TRBV7-9	TRBJ1-5	many	TRBD1
CASSPGLLGNEQFF	TGCGCCAGCAGCCCGGGACTCCTGGGGAATGAGCAGTTCTTC	TRBV4-1	TRBJ2-1	.	.
CASSLRQNTGELFF	TGTGCCAGCAGCTTACGACAGAACACCGGGGAGCTGTTTTTT	TRBV7-9	TRBJ2-2	many	.
CASSPRLAGSYEQYF	TGTGCCAGCAGCCCAAGACTAGCGGGATCCTACGAGCAGTACTTC	TRBV3-1	TRBJ2-7	many	TRBD2
CASSLGLTPYEQYF	TGTGCCAGCAGCTTGGGACTTACTCCCTACGAGCAGTACTTC	TRBV5-6	TRBJ2-7	few	.
CASSVHSGANVLTF	TGTGCCAGCAGCGTACACTCTGGGGCCAACGTCCTGACTTTC	TRBV6-1	TRBJ2-6	many	.
CASSVDPEGGNYGYTF	TGTGCCAGCAGCGTCGACCCAGAGGGGGGGAACTATGGCTACACCTTC	TRBV9	TRBJ1-2	.	.
CASSVWGTGVYGYTF	TGTGCCAGCAGCGTATGGGGGACAGGGGTGTATGGCTACACCTTC	TRBV28	TRBJ1-2	once	TRBD1
CASSVGIGASTDTQYF	TGTGCCAGTAGCGTCGGGATAGGGGCTAGCACAGATACGCAGTATTTT	TRBV19	TRBJ2-3	.	.
CASSISRETEAFF	TGTGCCAGCAGCATAAGCCGCGAAACTGAAGCTTTCTTT	TRBV7-3	TRBJ1-1	many	.
CASSLSGGARTQYF	TGTGCCAGCAGCCTAAGCGGGGGGGCACGTACGCAGTATTTT	TRBV27	TRBJ2-3	many	TRBD2
CASSLLGAGNEQFF	TGTGCCAGCAGCTTATTGGGGGCGGGCAATGAGCAGTTCTTC	TRBV7-2	TRBJ2-1	many	.
CASRLRVEETQYF	TGTGCCAGCAGGCTAAGAGTGGAAGAGACCCAGTACTTC	TRBV11-1	TRBJ2-5	once	.
CASSRGGGGSYNEQFF	TGCGCCAGCAGCCGGGGGGGGGGCGGATCCTACAATGAGCAGTTCTTC	TRBV5-1	TRBJ2-1	few	TRBD2
CAPHLAGEGDTQYF	TGCGCCCCCCACCTAGCGGGAGAGGGAGATACGCAGTATTTT	TRBV5-1	TRBJ2-3	few	TRBD2